The present TCR beta chain was sequenced within a study of shared T cell receptors in the human thymus. This CDR3 is 19 amino acids long. The germline V gene has CDR1 SNHLY and CDR2 FYNNEI. The J segment lost 3 bases and the V segment lost 5 bases, leaving 21 bases of the junction unmatched. Produced via immunoSEQ multiplex PCR; TCRdb's table is partial and in-frame only. This sample has about 660,000 clones, with roughly 90% found just once. This same sample was also part of a study on human thymus T cells. In that study: Resections removed during corrective heart surgery provided the thymus tissue used. Across thymic and blood repertoires, the usage of V and J genes appeared to be biased. Thymic repertoires from unrelated individuals overlapped highly, related research reported.

The J gene is TRBJ2-5, the V gene TRBV2, with 7 bases aligning to TRBD1. The source is a boy in the first two years of life with a congenital heart defect. Material for sequencing was thymocytes. The CDR3 coding sequence is TGTGCCAGCAGTCCCTCAAACCTTGACAGGGATACCAAGGAAGAGACCCAGTACTTC. It codes for CASSPSNLDRDTKEETQYF.